Sequencing of this T cell receptor beta chain was carried out in a study of blood T cell repertoires in COVID-19. Study context: Researchers got acute and convalescent COVID-19 samples from the United States, Italy and Spain. The cDNA or gDNA used as material had been derived from T cells, B-cell-depleted T cells, or PBMCs.

As processed by the authors: Counts of nucleated cells, estimated from reference gene primer amplification, were obtained. TCRdb keeps only in-frame clones here, not all; method: immunoSEQ multiplex PCR. The DNA was the basis for D and trimming; V, J and clone size are from that table. Among 150,000 or so clones listed, roughly 90% were seen once. This CDR3 is 13 amino acids long. CDR1 and CDR2 (germline): MNHNY, SVGAGI (reference sequence). The V gene end was trimmed by 5 bases and the J gene end by 5 bases; junction bases not matched to a gene: 5. The recovered donors of Cohort 3 showed two negative PCRs, clearance, or symptom resolution.

The chain carries TRBV6-6 and TRBJ1-2, with TRBD1 identical over 7 bases. The sequenced sample consisted of PBMCs or T cells enriched from blood (not recorded which). This receptor was identified in a man aged 45-65 years who had recovered from COVID-19. This chain's CDR3 is CASSQGTAYGYTF. CDR3 bases: TGTGCCAGCAGTCAAGGGACAGCGTATGGCTACACCTTC.